This entry lists 30 T cell receptor beta chains sequenced from one sample in a study of cytomegalovirus exposure and HLA in healthy donors. 60 Vbeta and 13 Jbeta primers were used in PCR. Sequenced by immunoSEQ multiplex PCR; TCRdb stores in-frame clones only, minus some. The sample records roughly 150,000 clones, more than 70% being singletons. What was sequenced was PBMCs. The receptors derive from a man between 18 and 29 years old in good health and CMV-seropositive.

This clone was recorded only once. The chain employs TRBV14 and TRBJ1-3; D is uncertain. Germline CDR1 SGHDN, CDR2 FVKESK. This CDR3 contains 13 residues. The V and J ends lost 6 bases and 0 bases respectively, with 6 bases between them. The CDR3 spells CASSSISGNTIYF. CDR3 sequence (DNA): TGTGCCAGCAGTTCAATCTCTGGAAACACCATATATTTT.

The table lists this clone with a few counts. The chain links TRBV11-1 to TRBJ2-4; 7 bases align to TRBD2. J was trimmed by 8 bases and V by 4 bases; bases with no gene match: 11. The CDR3 is 15 residues long. The germline V gene has CDR1 SGHAT and CDR2 FQDESV (reference sequence). CDR3 region: CASSSPWGGRHIQYF. The CDR3 DNA reads as TGTGCCAGCAGCTCCCCCTGGGGAGGGAGACACATTCAGTACTTC.

The J gene is TRBJ2-1, the V gene TRBV23-1, with a tentative D call TRBD2 (5 bases). TRBV23-1 is recorded as an ORF, its role being uncertain. V lost 7 bases and J lost 12, with 28 bases in between. The CDR3 is made up of 16 amino acids. The chain's CDR3 is CASTPTLTQRTYGQFF. Here the CDR3 DNA reads TGCGCCAGCACCCCGACCCTTACTCAGCGGACTTACGGGCAGTTCTTC.

The J gene is TRBJ2-2, the V gene TRBV18; D not certain. The CDR3 loop spans 15 amino acids. Trimming shortened V by 4 bases and J by 2 bases, and 11 bases separated the two germline ends. CDR1 is KGHSH, CDR2 LQKENI, per germline. CDR3 nucleotides: TGTGCCAGCTCACGTAGAGAATCTAACACCGGGGAGCTGTTTTTT. This translates into CASSRRESNTGELFF. The variable domain in full, completed from reference TRBV18 and TRBJ2-2, reads NAGVMQNPRHLVRRRGQEARLRCSPMKGHSHVYWYRQLPEEGLKFMVYLQKENIIDESGMPKERFSAEFPKEGPSILRIQQVVRGDSAAYFCASSRRESNTGELFFGEGSRLTVL.

The chain recombines TRBV7-2 with TRBJ1-1; maybe TRBD1 (6 bases). V lost 5 bases, J lost 5 bases, and 18 bases lay in between. There are 15 residues in the CDR3. Germline CDR1 and CDR2: SGHTA and FQGNSA. CDR3 in DNA: TGTGCCAGCAGCAAGAGACCCAGGGGAGGGACTGAAGCTTTCTTT. Its protein is CASSKRPRGGTEAFF.

J is TRBJ2-1 and V is TRBV4-1; 10 nucleotides line up with TRBD2. The CDR3 is made up of 18 amino acids. V trimming: 2 bases; J trimming: 7 bases; junction bases outside the gene matches: 14. Looked up from germline, CDR1 is MGHRA and CDR2 is YSYEKL. The CDR3 loop is CASSQHKGASGRENEQFF. DNA of the CDR3: TGCGCCAGCAGCCAACATAAGGGCGCTAGCGGGAGAGAGAATGAGCAGTTCTTC.

The V and J genes are TRBV29-1 and TRBJ2-7, with 7 bases aligning to TRBD2. V was pared by 6 bases and J by 0 bases, with 5 bases of the junction left unmatched. Germline values: CDR1 SQVTM, CDR2 ANQGSEA. The CDR3 covers 13 residues. The CDR3 region has the DNA TGCAGCGTAGGGAGGGCCGCCTCCTACGAGCAGTACTTC. Translating gives CSVGRAASYEQYF.

To note about this clone: The junction and the germline gene differ at one end; a read error may be behind it. This chain links TRBV18 with TRBJ2-1; D remains unclear. CDR1 is KGHSH, CDR2 LQKENI, per germline. The CDR3 runs 13 residues. CDR3 residues: CASSPNSNNEQFF. CDR3 coding DNA: TGTGCCAGCTCACCAAACTCCAACAATGAGCAGTTCTTC.

CDR3 sequence reads: CASSYRTGADTEAFF. The CDR3 bases are TGTGCCAGCTCGTACCGGACAGGGGCGGACACTGAAGCTTTCTTT. The chain carries TRBV18 and TRBJ1-1; 9 bases match TRBD1. The germline V gene encodes CDR1 KGHSH and CDR2 LQKENI. This CDR3 has 15 residues. The trim removed 6 bases at V and 3 bases at J, leaving 8 bases unmatched.

This sequence joins TRBV15 and TRBJ2-5, with a weak D call TRBD2 (5 bases). Germline values: CDR1 LNHNV, CDR2 YYDKDF (reference sequence). The CDR3 extends over 13 amino acids. V was pared by 3 bases and J by 3 bases, with 8 bases between. The CDR3 here is CATSRDSEETQYF. In nucleotides, the CDR3 is TGTGCCACCAGCAGGGACTCGGAAGAGACCCAGTACTTC.

This clone was recorded once. J is TRBJ2-3 and V is TRBV19; no reliable D call. The germline gives CDR1 LNHDA, CDR2 SQIVND (reference sequence). V was shortened by 2 bases and J by 2 bases, with 11 bases between the two germline ends. The CDR3 spans 15 residues. The CDR3 sequence: CASSIMAVNTDTQYF. DNA of the CDR3: TGTGCCAGTAGTATAATGGCGGTCAACACAGATACGCAGTATTTT.

The genes are TRBV28 and TRBJ2-2; 9 nucleotides line up with TRBD2. Germline lookup yields CDR1 MDHEN and CDR2 SYDVKM. J was trimmed by 2 bases and V by 2 bases; bases with no gene match: 12. The CDR3 has 19 residues. The CDR3 is CASSLEGRLAGKNTGELFF. CDR3 sequence (DNA): TGTGCCAGCAGTTTAGAGGGGCGGCTAGCGGGAAAAAACACCGGGGAGCTGTTTTTT.

The chain links TRBV29-1 to TRBJ2-3; 7 bases are shared with TRBD1. This CDR3 spans 14 amino acids. With V trimmed by 4 bases and J by 3 bases, 7 bases remained unmatched. From germline, CDR1 is SQVTM and CDR2 ANQGSEA. For the CDR3, the DNA is TGCAGCGTTGTCAGACAGGGTCGGACAGATACGCAGTATTTT. Translating gives CSVVRQGRTDTQYF.

This rearrangement joins TRBV15 to TRBJ2-3, with 7 positions matching TRBD2. CDR1 is LNHNV, CDR2 YYDKDF, per germline (reference sequence). J lost 2 bases, V lost 4 bases, and 6 bases had no gene match. This CDR3 contains 15 residues. CDR3 bases: TGTGCCACCAGCACCTTAGCGGGCCTCACAGATACGCAGTATTTT. Translation gives CATSTLAGLTDTQYF.

The genes are TRBV29-1 and TRBJ1-2; unclear D gene. CDR3 length equals 11 residues. V dropped 5 bases and J dropped 8 bases, with 12 bases sitting between them. Germline CDR1 and CDR2: SQVTM and ANQGSEA. DNA of the CDR3: TGCAGCGTTTTCCCGGAGGGAGGCTACACCTTC. Its protein product is CSVFPEGGYTF.

This clone has a single count. This chain joins TRBV29-1 and TRBJ1-1, with D perhaps matching TRBD1 (5 bases). The CDR3 spans 12 residues. Germline loops: CDR1 SQVTM, CDR2 ANQGSEA. V was clipped by 1 base and J by 6 bases, with 9 bases between them. The CDR3 DNA is TGCAGCGTTGAAGGGGGCGGCTCTGAAGCTTTCTTT. It is translated as CSVEGGGSEAFF.

The J gene is TRBJ1-2, the V gene TRBV13; 8 bases are shared with TRBD1. Germline V lookup: CDR1 PRHDT, CDR2 FYEKMQ (reference sequence). This CDR3 comprises 14 residues. V lost 2 bases, J lost 5 bases, and 4 bases stayed unmatched. This CDR3 reads CASSLTGGVYGYTF. The CDR3 DNA reads TGTGCCAGCAGCTTAACAGGGGGGGTTTATGGCTACACCTTC.

The chain is built from TRBV4-1 and TRBJ2-5; maybe TRBD1 (5 bases). Germline assignment: CDR1 MGHRA and CDR2 YSYEKL. V lost 1 base and J lost 8, with 11 bases in between. The CDR3 is 13 amino acids. CDR3 sequence (DNA): TGCGCCAGCAGCCAAGCCAGACAGAGAACCCAGTACTTC. It encodes CASSQARQRTQYF.

The chain couples TRBV19 to TRBJ2-7, with 7 bases aligning to TRBD1. Germline V gene sequence: CDR1 LNHDA, CDR2 SQIVND (reference sequence). V trimming: 5 bases; J trimming: 3 bases; junction bases outside the gene matches: 4. The CDR3 spans 13 residues. CDR3 sequence (DNA): TGTGCCAGTAGTCGACAGGGATTCTACGAGCAGTACTTC. Translating it yields CASSRQGFYEQYF.

The J gene is TRBJ1-5, the V gene TRBV19; the D gene is possibly TRBD1 (6 bases). CDR1 is LNHDA and CDR2 is SQIVND in the germline V gene (reference sequence). Trimming removed 1 base at V and 2 bases at J, with 9 bases between. The CDR3 loop spans 15 amino acids. For the CDR3, the DNA is TGTGCCAGTAGTATAGTTAGGACAGGCAATCAGCCCCAGCATTTT. As protein: CASSIVRTGNQPQHF.

This clone was seen only once. This chain links TRBV5-1 with TRBJ2-7, with 11 bases lining up with TRBD2. The V and J ends lost 3 bases and 2 bases, in that order; junction bases with no gene match: 4. The CDR3 has 15 residues. Germline CDR1 is SGHRS and CDR2 is YFSETQ. This CDR3 is CASSYRLAGTYEQYF. The CDR3 region has the DNA TGCGCCAGCAGCTACCGACTAGCGGGAACCTACGAGCAGTACTTC.

The chain is built from TRBV9 and TRBJ1-1; perhaps TRBD1 as D (5 bases). V dropped 2 bases and J dropped 4 bases, with 27 bases sitting between them. Germline V gene sequence: CDR1 SGDLS, CDR2 YYNGEE. This CDR3 has 19 amino acids. This chain's CDR3 is CASSVTALSHQGMSTEAFF. The CDR3 region has the DNA TGTGCCAGCAGCGTTACTGCCCTAAGTCACCAGGGAATGAGCACTGAAGCTTTCTTT.

The CDR3 sequence: CASSLGPGSLSYEQYF. The CDR3 DNA reads as TGTGCCAGCAGCTTAGGACCAGGGTCCCTCTCCTACGAGCAGTACTTC. The rearrangement uses TRBV7-9 and TRBJ2-5; D possibly corresponds to TRBD1 (5 bases). The J call is uncertain, as TRBJ2-7 better fits the DNA end. This CDR3 spans 16 amino acids. Per germline, CDR1 SEHNR and CDR2 FQNEAQ (reference sequence).

The chain joins TRBV7-2 to TRBJ1-1, with D tentatively TRBD1 (6 bases). Trimming pared 5 bases from V and 5 bases from J, leaving 18 bases between. Germline CDR1 SGHTA, CDR2 FQGNSA. The CDR3 length is 15 residues. Written as DNA, the CDR3 is TGTGCCAGCAGCCCCCTTCTCGGGGGGCGGACTGAAGCTTTCTTT. This sequence encodes CASSPLLGGRTEAFF.

This clone has just a few counts. The chain carries TRBV28 and TRBJ2-7; 8 bases agree with TRBD2. The germline V gene has CDR1 MDHEN and CDR2 SYDVKM. The CDR3 is made up of 15 amino acids. After removal of 5 bases from V and 7 bases from J, the junction contained 13 bases not matched to a gene. In nucleotides, the CDR3 is TGTGCCAGCAGTAATCAGGGATCCGGCGGGAGGGAGCAGTACTTC. It translates to CASSNQGSGGREQYF.

The chain carries TRBV18 and TRBJ2-7; the D gene is possibly TRBD1 (5 bases). Per the germline V gene, CDR1 is KGHSH and CDR2 is LQKENI. V lost 0 bases to trimming and J lost 0 bases, with 12 bases between them. This CDR3 contains 16 residues. The CDR3 sequence is CASSPPKGRGSYEQYF. The DNA for the CDR3 is TGTGCCAGCTCACCACCCAAGGGTAGGGGCTCCTACGAGCAGTACTTC.

This clone was recorded only once. The chain links TRBV10-1 to TRBJ2-1; 10 bases are shared with TRBD2. The CDR3 runs to 16 residues. Germline V gene sequence: CDR1 WNHNN, CDR2 SYGVQD (reference sequence). J lost 7 bases, V lost 6 bases, and 12 bases had no gene match. CDR3 sequence (DNA): TGCGCCAGCAGCCCCCCCGGGCTAGCGGGAGTAAATGAGCAGTTCTTC. Encoded protein: CASSPPGLAGVNEQFF.

The chain combines TRBV10-3 with TRBJ2-7; 7 bases agree with TRBD1. Germline CDR1 reads ENHRY; CDR2 reads SYGVKD. Unmatched junction bases numbered 6, after V lost 10 bases and J lost 0 bases. The CDR3 runs to 13 residues. In nucleotides, the CDR3 is TGTGCCACCCTGAGGGGGCCCTCCTACGAGCAGTACTTC. Protein: CATLRGPSYEQYF.

The V and J genes are TRBV5-1 and TRBJ2-1; D is possibly TRBD2 (6 bases). Germline V gene sequence: CDR1 SGHRS, CDR2 YFSETQ. The CDR3 runs to 16 residues. With 0 bases removed from V and 5 bases from J, the gap between germline ends came to 15 bases. In DNA, the CDR3 is TGCGCCAGCAGCTTGGACCCCCCCGGGACTCACAATGAGCAGTTCTTC. Translated: CASSLDPPGTHNEQFF. The entire variable domain, with the rest obtained from reference TRBV5-1 and TRBJ2-1, is as follows: KAGVTQTPRYLIKTRGQQVTLSCSPISGHRSVSWYQQTPGQGLQFLFEYFSETQRNKGNFPGRFSGRQFSNSRSEMNVSTLELGDSALYLCASSLDPPGTHNEQFFGPGTRLTVL.

The chain recombines TRBV29-1 with TRBJ1-1; D may be TRBD1 (5 bases). Trimming removed 1 base from V and 3 bases from J, with 12 bases in between. From germline, CDR1 is SQVTM and CDR2 ANQGSEA. CDR3 size: 14 residues. CDR3 sequence: CSVEVSREDTEAFF. CDR3 DNA: TGCAGCGTTGAAGTTTCCAGGGAGGACACTGAAGCTTTCTTT.